One sample yielded the 26 T cell receptor beta chains listed below, sequenced in a study of CD8+CD57+ T cells in acquired aplastic anemia. The authors sequenced patients whose flow cytometry had shown CD8+CD57+ cell expansion. Profiles of TCR beta VDJ and CDR3 were generated from a genomic DNA template. TCRdb re-called the reads through MiXCR, storing one row per CDR3 protein. The table has 150,000 to 200,000 distinct CDR3 sequences, roughly 50% seen once; the top ten hold 1.8%. Sequencing input: sorted CD4+, CD8+, or CD8+CD57+ T cells (not recorded which) from PBMCs. The receptors originated from a human donor with aplastic anemia.

This clonotype came up many times. The V call is TRBV12-3 or TRBV12-4, the J call TRBJ2-2; D is unclear. CDR3 length equals 13 residues. Between the trimmed V and J ends, which lost 2 bases and 6 bases, there was a span of 7 bases. The CDR3 loop is CASSLHSAGELFF. CDR3 bases: TGTGCCAGCAGTTTACACTCTGCCGGGGAGCTGTTTTTT.

This clonotype was counted ten times or more. This sequence joins TRBV2 and TRBJ1-2; D ambiguous. The V end lost 4 bases, the J end lost 2 bases, and 11 bases lay between the germline ends. CDR3 size: 14 residues. Germline V gene sequence: CDR1 SNHLY, CDR2 FYNNEI. The CDR3 loop reads CASSVEVENYGYTF. The CDR3, as DNA: TGTGCCAGCAGTGTTGAGGTGGAAAACTATGGCTACACCTTC.

Concerning this clonotype itself: A clone one base away is much larger, so this may be a read error. The chain uses TRBV6-4 and TRBJ1-2; D gene ambiguous. This CDR3 is built from 15 residues. Trimming took 4 bases from V and 4 from J, leaving 16 bases between them. From germline, CDR1 is MRHNA and CDR2 SNTAGT. CDR3 in amino acids: CASSASGIGSYGYTF. The CDR3 DNA sequence: TGTGCCAGCAGTGCATCGGGGATAGGGAGCTATGGCTACACCTTC.

This clonotype was seen more than once but under ten times. A read error may account for a junction end that differs from germline. The chain couples TRBV7-7 to TRBJ2-7; tentative D call: TRBD1 (5 bases). This CDR3 is 13 amino acids long. Germline V gene data show CDR1 as SSHAT and CDR2 as FNYEAQ (reference sequence). CDR3 loop: CASSRFQGYEQYF. Here the CDR3 DNA reads TGTGCTAGCAGCCGATTCCAGGGCTACGAGCAGTACTTC.

This clonotype was seen many times. The gene calls are TRBV10-1 and TRBJ2-1, with 9 bases that match TRBD2. The CDR3 runs to 13 residues. Trimming at V came to 5 bases and at J to 8 bases, leaving 4 bases not matched to a gene. Germline CDR1 reads WNHNN; CDR2 reads SYGVQD (reference sequence). The CDR3 is CASSPQREDEQFF. Here the CDR3 DNA reads TGCGCCAGCAGTCCCCAGCGGGAGGATGAGCAGTTCTTC.

V usage is TRBV20-1 and J usage is TRBJ1-6; D is perhaps TRBD1 (5 bases). V lost 4 bases, J lost 8 bases, and 21 bases lay in between. Germline V lookup: CDR1 DFQATT, CDR2 SNEGSKA (reference sequence). This CDR3 is 16 amino acids long. The CDR3 is CSAILLTAGGDSPLHF. CDR3 sequence (DNA): TGCAGTGCTATCCTCTTAACGGCGGGGGGAGATTCACCCCTCCACTTT.

The rearrangement joins TRBV2 to TRBJ2-2, with 7 bases identical to TRBD2. The trim removed 4 bases at V and 3 bases at J, leaving 5 bases unmatched. This CDR3 has 15 amino acids. Germline V gene sequence: CDR1 SNHLY, CDR2 FYNNEI. The CDR3 loop is CASSATSRYTGELFF. CDR3 in DNA: TGTGCCAGCAGTGCGACTAGCCGATACACCGGGGAGCTGTTTTTT.

This clonotype came up a few times. This chain uses TRBV20-1 with TRBJ2-7, with D perhaps matching TRBD2 (6 bases). Germline lookup yields CDR1 DFQATT and CDR2 SNEGSKA (reference sequence). V lost 2 bases, J lost 4 bases, and 9 bases lay in between. The CDR3 totals 12 residues. The CDR3 protein is CSARSREYEQYF. The CDR3 DNA is TGCAGTGCTAGAAGTCGGGAGTACGAGCAGTACTTC.

The table lists this clonotype with many counts. V gene TRBV5-1 combines with J gene TRBJ2-2; D remains unclear. The V gene lost 4 bases and the J gene lost 4 bases, with 11 bases spanning the gap. This CDR3 spans 14 amino acids. CDR1 and CDR2 (germline): SGHRS, YFSETQ. Written as DNA, the CDR3 is TGCGCCAGCAGCCTCGTGTCCCGCACCGGGGAGCTGTTTTTT. It codes for CASSLVSRTGELFF.

This clonotype was recorded many times. V and J are TRBV2 and TRBJ2-7; D is uncertain. Germline lookup yields CDR1 SNHLY and CDR2 FYNNEI. The germline V and J ends were trimmed by 4 bases and 6 bases, with 7 bases remaining between them. CDR3 length equals 11 residues. Here the CDR3 DNA reads TGTGCCAGCAGTGCTTCGTCCGAGCAGTACTTC. As protein: CASSASSEQYF.

This clonotype was counted a single time. The chain joins TRBV6-2 or TRBV6-3 to TRBJ1-6; D is perhaps TRBD1 (6 bases). CDR1 and CDR2 (germline): MNHEY, SVGEGT. The CDR3 length is 15 residues. V lost 6 bases to trimming and J lost 7 bases, with 16 bases between them. CDR3 amino acids: CASSPLRDKNSPLHF. In DNA, the CDR3 is TGTGCCAGCAGCCCGCTTCGGGACAAGAATTCACCCCTCCACTTT.

The chain uses TRBV12-3 or TRBV12-4 and TRBJ1-1; unclear D gene. This CDR3 contains 12 residues. The ends were cut back, 3 bases at V and 7 bases at J, with 9 bases in the middle. In DNA, the CDR3 is TGTGCCAGCAGTTTGGAAGGGTTTGAAGCTTTCTTT. Translating gives CASSLEGFEAFF.

This clonotype appeared many times. V usage is TRBV5-1 and J usage is TRBJ1-3, with a possible D match to TRBD1 (5 bases). Between the trimmed V and J ends, which lost 4 bases and 0 bases, there was a span of 11 bases. The germline V gene has CDR1 SGHRS and CDR2 YFSETQ. The CDR3 contains 15 residues. CDR3 in DNA: TGCGCCAGCAGCACCGAGGGGCGCTCTGGAAACACCATATATTTT. This encodes CASSTEGRSGNTIYF.

This clonotype showed up just once. This rearrangement joins TRBV12-3 or TRBV12-4 to TRBJ2-3, with TRBD2 identical over 12 bases. The ends lost 6 bases at V and 5 bases at J; junction bases unmatched: 9. The CDR3 has 16 residues. The CDR3 sequence: CASRSTSGGRVDTQYF. The CDR3 DNA sequence: TGTGCCAGCAGATCGACTAGCGGGGGTCGAGTAGATACGCAGTATTTT.

This clonotype was counted at least ten times. The rearrangement joins TRBV6-1 to TRBJ2-3; the D is unclear. CDR1 and CDR2 from the germline V gene are MNHNS and SASEGT. V gave up 10 bases and J gave up 9 bases, with 11 bases separating them. This CDR3 is 10 amino acids long. CDR3 residues: CATSWVTQYF. CDR3 sequence (DNA): TGTGCCACCAGCTGGGTAACGCAGTATTTT.

This clonotype was seen many times. The chain uses TRBV20-1 and TRBJ2-2; 8 bases map to TRBD1. CDR1 and CDR2 from the germline V gene are DFQATT and SNEGSKA (reference sequence). This CDR3 has 13 amino acids. Trimming removed 4 bases from V and 4 bases from J; junction bases left unmatched: 2. CDR3 loop: CSANTGGTGELFF. The CDR3 DNA follows: TGCAGTGCTAACACAGGGGGCACCGGGGAGCTGTTTTTT.

The rearrangement links TRBV18 to TRBJ1-2; 9 nucleotides line up with TRBD1. The CDR3 is 18 residues long. The trim removed 2 bases at V and 3 bases at J, leaving 13 bases unmatched. CDR1 is KGHSH and CDR2 is LQKENI in the germline V gene. The CDR3 spells CASSPSAYRGRQDYGYTF. CDR3 in DNA: TGTGCCAGCTCACCATCGGCATACAGGGGGCGCCAAGACTATGGCTACACCTTC.

The chain links TRBV13 to TRBJ2-5, with D unresolved. This CDR3 is 14 amino acids long. Germline CDR1 is PRHDT and CDR2 is FYEKMQ (reference sequence). V was cut by 2 bases and J by 2 bases, with 9 bases left in between. CDR3 DNA sequence: TGTGCCAGCAGCTTAAAGTCCATACAAGAGACCCAGTACTTC. It is translated as CASSLKSIQETQYF.

This chain links TRBV9 with TRBJ2-5, with TRBD1 matching over 10 bases. This CDR3 spans 12 amino acids. V shed 3 bases, J shed 7 bases, and the junction held 0 bases outside the gene matches. Germline V gene data show CDR1 as SGDLS and CDR2 as YYNGEE. In DNA, the CDR3 is TGTGCCAGCAGCGGGGACAGGGGGACCCAGTACTTC. It translates to CASSGDRGTQYF.

The chain employs TRBV13 and TRBJ2-5, with 7 nucleotides matching TRBD2. V gave up 5 bases and J gave up 4 bases; unmatched junction bases: 7. CDR1 and CDR2 (germline): PRHDT, FYEKMQ (reference sequence). The CDR3 runs 14 residues. CDR3 loop: CASSIQIAGETQYF. In DNA, the CDR3 is TGTGCCAGCAGCATCCAGATAGCGGGAGAGACCCAGTACTTC. Supplemented by reference TRBV13 and TRBJ2-5, the full variable domain reads AAGVIQSPRHLIKEKRETATLKCYPIPRHDTVYWYQQGPGQDPQFLISFYEKMQSDKGSIPDRFSAQQFSDYHSELNMSSLELGDSALYFCASSIQIAGETQYFGPGTRLLVL.

V and J are TRBV10-3 and TRBJ2-1, with D tentatively TRBD2 (5 bases). This CDR3 has 14 residues. V was shortened by 9 bases and J by 5 bases, with 17 bases between the two germline ends. CDR1 and CDR2 (germline): ENHRY, SYGVKD. DNA for the CDR3: TGTGCCATTAATGACGGGATCCAAAACAATGAGCAGTTCTTC. The encoded protein is CAINDGIQNNEQFF.

The chain joins TRBV15 to TRBJ2-7; D may be TRBD1 or TRBD2 (5 bases each). Germline lookup yields CDR1 LNHNV and CDR2 YYDKDF (reference sequence). V dropped 3 bases and J dropped 2 bases, with 14 bases sitting between them. CDR3 length: 15 residues. The CDR3 reads CATSSSPGRPYEQYF. The CDR3 DNA reads TGTGCCACCAGCAGCTCCCCGGGACGCCCCTACGAGCAGTACTTC. Variable domain in full (rest from reference TRBV15 and TRBJ2-7): DAMVIQNPRYQVTQFGKPVTLSCSQTLNHNVMYWYQQKSSQAPKLLFHYYDKDFNNEADTPDNFQSRRPNTSFCFLDIRSPGLGDTAMYLCATSSSPGRPYEQYFGPGTRLTVT.

This chain links TRBV27 with TRBJ2-7, with D possibly matching TRBD2 (5 bases). CDR1 is MNHEY, CDR2 SMNVEV, per germline (reference sequence). The CDR3 consists of 16 residues. V was shortened by 2 bases and J by 6 bases, with 20 bases between the two germline ends. Here the CDR3 reads CASSLALPKAGGEQYF. The CDR3 coding sequence is TGTGCCAGCAGTTTAGCCCTACCAAAGGCCGGAGGCGAGCAGTACTTC.

V is TRBV11-2 and J is TRBJ2-7; possibly TRBD1 or TRBD2 for D (5 bases each). The V end lost 1 base, the J end lost 2 bases, and 9 bases lay between the germline ends. The CDR3 is 14 residues long. Germline assignment: CDR1 SGHAT and CDR2 FQNNGV. CDR3: CASSLVGDAYEQYF. The CDR3 region has the DNA TGTGCCAGCAGCTTAGTGGGGGACGCCTACGAGCAGTACTTC.

The rearrangement uses TRBV5-4 and TRBJ1-2, with 9 bases that match TRBD1. The CDR3 has 14 amino acids. From germline, CDR1 is SGHNT and CDR2 YYREEE (reference sequence). V gave up 4 bases and J gave up 4 bases; unmatched junction bases: 5. This CDR3 is CASSQGTGTYGYTF. The CDR3 coding sequence is TGTGCCAGCAGCCAAGGGACAGGGACCTATGGCTACACCTTC.

This clonotype came up many times. The chain joins TRBV10-3 to TRBJ2-1; 15 nucleotides agree with TRBD2. Germline V lookup: CDR1 ENHRY, CDR2 SYGVKD. This CDR3 contains 15 residues. The ends lost 3 bases at V and 10 bases at J; junction bases unmatched: 4. The CDR3 reads CAISDRTSGGAEQFF. CDR3 DNA: TGTGCCATCAGTGACCGGACTAGCGGGGGGGCGGAGCAGTTCTTC.